The 19 T cell receptor beta chains in this list originate from one sample, sequenced in a study of Ad26.COV2.S vaccination and SARS-CoV-2 variants (dated by TCRdb to the early 2020s). Libraries were made using the immunoSEQ multiplex PCR assay. TCRdb carries this immuneACCESS record with in-frame sequences only. Its versions omit some clonotypes, under half of them owing to an unresolved V gene in the studies checked, with the rest unexplained. The sample profile shows some 460,000 clones; 89% of them were found once. The top ten hold 1.7% of the sample. The treatment or condition label corresponds to: over 15 received Ad26.COV2.S at low or high dose, single or two shots; a few received placebo; per-sample allocation not given. For vaccine and placebo recipients, the sequenced repertoires came from samples collected on day 63 after the first injection. The sample here was peripheral blood, taken in a trial of Ad26.COV2.S vaccine versus placebo. All receptors derive from a person between 18 and 59 years old who received the Ad26.COV2.S COVID-19 vaccine or a placebo.

The rearrangement uses TRBV2 and TRBJ2-7, with 7 bases that match TRBD2. The CDR3 contains 15 residues. CDR1 is SNHLY, CDR2 FYNNEI, per germline. V lost 7 bases to trimming and J lost 1 base; unmatched junction nucleotides: 10. CDR3 in amino acids: CASIGVASGSYEQYF. The CDR3 DNA follows: TGTGCCAGCATTGGAGTCGCTAGCGGTTCCTACGAGCAGTACTTC. Using reference TRBV2 and TRBJ2-7 for the parts outside the CDR3, the full variable domain is EPEVTQTPSHQVTQMGQEVILRCVPISNHLYFYWYRQILGQKVEFLVSFYNNEISEKSEIFDDQFSVERPDGSNFTLKIRSTKLEDSAMYFCASIGVASGSYEQYFGPGTRLTVT.

CDR3 amino acids: CASSDSPGGIDEQFF. The CDR3 region has the DNA TGTGCCAGCAGTGACTCCCCGGGAGGGATTGATGAGCAGTTCTTC. The genes are TRBV6-4 and TRBJ2-1, with 8 bases fitting TRBD2. After removal of 0 bases from V and 8 bases from J, the junction contained 6 bases not matched to a gene. Germline CDR1 is MRHNA and CDR2 is SNTAGT. The CDR3 covers 15 residues.

The chain links TRBV18 to TRBJ1-2, with 7 bases fitting TRBD1. V shed 3 bases and J 8 bases; nucleotides not matched to a gene: 12. The CDR3 covers 15 residues. Germline values: CDR1 KGHSH, CDR2 LQKENI. In nucleotides, the CDR3 is TGTGCCAGCTCACCGCGAGTTAATACAGGGGACGGCTACACCTTC. Amino acid sequence: CASSPRVNTGDGYTF.

V and J are TRBV30 and TRBJ1-1; 9 bases map to TRBD1. The CDR3 extends over 14 amino acids. The V gene's germline CDR1 is GTSNPN and CDR2 SVGIG (reference sequence). Trimming removed 1 base from V and 2 bases from J; junction bases left unmatched: 2. CDR3 protein: CAWSGDRVNTEAFF. DNA for the CDR3: TGTGCCTGGAGTGGGGACAGGGTCAACACTGAAGCTTTCTTT. The full variable domain, its missing parts supplied by reference TRBV30 and TRBJ1-1, is SQTIHQWPATLVQPVGSPLSLECTVEGTSNPNLYWYRQAAGRGLQLLFYSVGIGQISSEVPQNLSASRPQDRQFILSSKKLLLSDSGFYLCAWSGDRVNTEAFFGQGTRLTVV.

This clone was seen just once. This chain uses TRBV6-5 with TRBJ1-3, with a possible D match to TRBD1 (6 bases). V gave up 10 bases and J gave up 4 bases, with 17 bases separating them. Germline CDR1 reads MNHEY; CDR2 reads SVGAGI. CDR3 size: 14 residues. The CDR3 DNA sequence: TGTGCCACAAAGACAGGTAGCCGGGGAAACACCATATATTTT. It yields the protein CATKTGSRGNTIYF.

This clone was seen only a few times. The V and J genes are TRBV6-2 or TRBV6-3 and TRBJ1-5; D is possibly TRBD1 (6 bases). The CDR3 is made up of 17 amino acids. The germline V and J ends were trimmed by 5 bases and 2 bases, with 19 bases remaining between them. Per germline, CDR1 MNHEY and CDR2 SVGEGT. The CDR3 spells CASSPKLHRVGNQPQHF. The CDR3 DNA reads TGTGCCAGCAGTCCAAAGTTACACAGGGTGGGCAATCAGCCCCAGCATTTT.

V usage is TRBV6-2 or TRBV6-3 and J usage is TRBJ2-7, with TRBD2 matching 14 bases. This CDR3 has 15 amino acids. CDR1 is MNHEY and CDR2 is SVGEGT in the germline V gene. After removal of 6 bases from V and 3 bases from J, the junction contained 4 bases not matched to a gene. CDR3 sequence: CASSLGLAGDYEQYF. The CDR3 DNA reads TGTGCCAGCAGCTTGGGACTAGCGGGAGACTACGAGCAGTACTTC.

V and J are TRBV29-1 and TRBJ1-5, with unresolved D. The CDR3 is made up of 12 amino acids. The V end lost 6 bases, the J end lost 4 bases, and 10 bases lay between the germline ends. The germline V gene encodes CDR1 SQVTM and CDR2 ANQGSEA. The CDR3 loop is CSVADPNQPQHF. The CDR3 DNA sequence: TGCAGCGTCGCGGATCCGAATCAGCCCCAGCATTTT.

This chain links TRBV3-1 (or the pseudogene TRBV3-2) with TRBJ2-2; 9 bases align to TRBD2. This CDR3 comprises 16 residues. The germline CDR1 and CDR2 sequences are LGHDT and YNNKEL (reference sequence). V lost 2 bases to trimming and J lost 3 bases; unmatched junction nucleotides: 4. The DNA of the CDR3 is TGTGCCAGCAGCCAACTTAGCGGGAGCGACACCGGGGAGCTGTTTTTT. Its protein product is CASSQLSGSDTGELFF.

The rearrangement links TRBV24-1 to TRBJ1-4; D remains unclear. The V gene's germline CDR1 is KGHDR and CDR2 SFDVKD. This CDR3 contains 8 residues. The CDR3 is CAPPGLFF. CDR3 DNA: TGTGCGCCTCCTGGCCTGTTTTTT.

The chain recombines TRBV5-6 with TRBJ1-2; no clear D gene. This CDR3 region has 14 residues. Trimming cost V 7 bases and J 4 bases, with 17 bases left between them. Germline-derived CDR1 and CDR2 are SGHDT and YYEEEE. CDR3 sequence reads: CASRTGGFFYGYTF. CDR3 nucleotides: TGTGCCAGCCGGACGGGTGGGTTCTTCTATGGCTACACCTTC.

This clone has just one count. The rearrangement joins TRBV21-1 to TRBJ2-5. TRBV21-1 is flagged as a pseudogene. This CDR3 region has 13 residues. The CDR3 DNA follows: TGTGCCAGCAGCAAAGAGAATGTGGAGACCCAGTACTTC. Protein product: CASSKENVETQYF.

The chain couples TRBV7-9 to TRBJ2-7, with 7 bases that match TRBD2. The V segment lost 2 bases and the J segment 6 bases; nucleotides outside the gene matches: 10. The CDR3 totals 15 residues. CDR1 is SEHNR, CDR2 FQNEAQ, per germline (reference sequence). The CDR3 DNA is TGTGCCAGCAGCTTAATGGCCGCGGGAGATTCCGAGCAGTACTTC. The encoded protein is CASSLMAAGDSEQYF.

This rearrangement joins TRBV7-8 to TRBJ2-2; 11 bases fit TRBD2. V was pared by 6 bases and J by 3 bases, with 15 bases of the junction left unmatched. The CDR3 runs 19 residues. CDR1 and CDR2 from the germline V gene are SGHVS and FQNEAQ. This chain's CDR3 is CASSPLALAGVRDTGELFF. The CDR3 DNA reads as TGTGCCAGCAGTCCCTTGGCACTAGCGGGAGTTCGGGACACCGGGGAGCTGTTTTTT.

V gene TRBV27 combines with J gene TRBJ2-2; D possibly matches TRBD1 or TRBD2 (6 bases each). V lost 6 bases and J 5 bases, leaving 13 bases between the germline ends. Germline V gene sequence: CDR1 MNHEY, CDR2 SMNVEV (reference sequence). The CDR3 covers 14 residues. The CDR3 reads CASSLGGYTGELFF. The CDR3 DNA reads TGTGCCAGCAGCCTAGGGGGGTATACCGGGGAGCTGTTTTTT.

V and J are TRBV5-8 and TRBJ2-3; 8 bases are a match to TRBD1. This CDR3 has 14 amino acids. The J segment lost 9 bases and the V segment lost 0 bases, leaving 6 bases of the junction unmatched. CDR1 and CDR2 (germline): SGHTS, YDEGEE. In DNA, the CDR3 is TGTGCCAGCAGCTTGGCCAGGGGGCCAGGGACGCAGTATTTT. It translates to CASSLARGPGTQYF. The full variable domain, completed using reference TRBV5-8 and TRBJ2-3, is EAGVTQSPTHLIKTRGQQATLRCSPISGHTSVYWYQQALGLGLQFLLWYDEGEERNRGNFPPRFSGRQFPNYSSELNVNALELEDSALYLCASSLARGPGTQYFGPGTRLTVL.

The chain carries TRBV5-1 and TRBJ1-5; 10 bases agree with TRBD1. Germline V gene data show CDR1 as SGHRS and CDR2 as YFSETQ. The CDR3 consists of 15 residues. The trim removed 4 bases at V and 5 bases at J, leaving 6 bases unmatched. The CDR3 DNA sequence: TGCGCCAGCAGCGAAACCGGGACAGGGGATCAGCCCCAGCATTTT. Protein product: CASSETGTGDQPQHF. Based on the CDR3 plus reference TRBV5-1 and TRBJ1-5, the full variable domain is KAGVTQTPRYLIKTRGQQVTLSCSPISGHRSVSWYQQTPGQGLQFLFEYFSETQRNKGNFPGRFSGRQFSNSRSEMNVSTLELGDSALYLCASSETGTGDQPQHFGDGTRLSIL.

The genes are TRBV30 and TRBJ1-2; no definite D call. This CDR3 spans 13 amino acids. Looked up from germline, CDR1 is GTSNPN and CDR2 is SVGIG (reference sequence). The V end was cut by 1 base, the J end by 0 bases, with 6 bases between. The CDR3 loop is CAWSGLPNYGYTF. As DNA, the CDR3 is TGTGCCTGGAGTGGACTGCCTAACTATGGCTACACCTTC. Based on the CDR3 plus reference TRBV30 and TRBJ1-2, the full variable domain is SQTIHQWPATLVQPVGSPLSLECTVEGTSNPNLYWYRQAAGRGLQLLFYSVGIGQISSEVPQNLSASRPQDRQFILSSKKLLLSDSGFYLCAWSGLPNYGYTFGSGTRLTVV.

The chain recombines TRBV2 with TRBJ1-1; D unclear. Deletions cut 6 bases from V and 1 base from J, with 6 bases between. The germline V gene has CDR1 SNHLY and CDR2 FYNNEI. This CDR3 contains 12 residues. CDR3 in DNA: TGTGCCAGCAGGAGGACGAACACTGAAGCTTTCTTT. Its protein is CASRRTNTEAFF.